Listed here is a single T cell receptor (beta chain). Antigen specificity is unknown. This specimen belongs to a study of blood T cells in healthy people across ages. Study-wide results and caveats: Observed TCR beta diversity showed a strong correlation with the percentage of naive T cells as measured by flow cytometry. Donor CMV status, an unknown factor, possibly confounded changes in expanded clonotypes.

Next came a second PCR, run for about 7 to 12 cycles, which used a sample-barcoded 5' primer along with a J-beta primer mix. Each of the cDNA molecules was tagged by a template-switch adaptor with 12 random nucleotides. TCRdb re-derived calls from the 5' RACE reads in MiXCR, one entry per CDR3 protein. The sample has 1.5 million to 2 million distinct CDR3 sequences; 40% to 55% are singletons. Each individual donor underwent a draw of about 9.1 milliliters of peripheral blood. The sample was blood. This receptor was taken from a woman in her forties in good health.

CDR3 coding DNA: TGCGCCAGCAGCCAAGATCAGATGTGGGCAGGGAATAATGAAAAACTGTTTTTT. It encodes CASSQDQMWAGNNEKLFF. The chain is built from TRBV4-1 and TRBJ1-4; TRBD1 is a possible D gene (5 bases). There are 18 residues in the CDR3. Germline V CDR1 and CDR2: MGHRA, YSYEKL. V dropped 0 bases and J dropped 4 bases, with 18 bases sitting between them.